These 10 T cell receptor beta chains share one sample of origin, sequenced in a study of blood T cells in healthy people across ages. A second PCR, run for about 6 to 11 cycles, used a sample-barcoded 5' primer plus a J-beta primer mix. MiXCR, applied by TCRdb to the 5' RACE reads, yields one record per CDR3 protein. The sample shows about 1,400,000 distinct CDR3 sequences, about 43% of them seen only once. Sequencing was performed on blood. All receptors derive from a woman between 18 and 29 years old in good health.

This clonotype was observed a handful of times. The rearrangement links TRBV5-1 to TRBJ2-1; 14 nucleotides agree with TRBD2. Germline loops: CDR1 SGHRS, CDR2 YFSETQ. The length of the CDR3 is 16 residues. The V gene end was trimmed by 0 bases and the J gene end by 7 bases; junction bases not matched to a gene: 3. The CDR3 coding sequence is TGCGCCAGCAGCTTGGGGGGGACTAGCGGGAGAAATGAGCAGTTCTTC. It translates to CASSLGGTSGRNEQFF.

This clonotype was seen more than once but under ten times. The chain has TRBV6-6 and TRBJ1-2, with unresolved D. V was shortened by 6 bases and J by 8 bases, with 22 bases between the two germline ends. The CDR3 is 15 amino acids. Germline loops: CDR1 MNHNY, CDR2 SVGAGI (reference sequence). The CDR3 loop is CASSPRVPGPLGYTF. CDR3 sequence (DNA): TGTGCCAGCAGCCCTAGAGTACCGGGCCCACTAGGCTACACCTTC.

This clonotype was counted a few times. The V call is TRBV5-1, the J call TRBJ2-5; TRBD2 matches 15 bases. The CDR3 spans 17 residues. From germline, CDR1 is SGHRS and CDR2 YFSETQ. Losses at the gene ends were 0 bases for V and 2 bases for J; bases not matched to a gene: 2. CDR3 amino acids: CASSLGGLAGGQETQYF. In DNA, the CDR3 is TGCGCCAGCAGCTTGGGAGGACTAGCGGGAGGGCAAGAGACCCAGTACTTC.

The chain joins TRBV15 to TRBJ2-1; perhaps TRBD2 as D (6 bases). V dropped 0 bases and J dropped 7 bases, with 16 bases sitting between them. The CDR3 sequence is 16 residues long. Germline CDR1 reads LNHNV; CDR2 reads YYDKDF (reference sequence). The CDR3 reads CATSREPSGATNEQFF. CDR3 DNA: TGTGCCACCAGCAGAGAACCCTCGGGAGCAACAAATGAGCAGTTCTTC.

The rearrangement uses TRBV28 and TRBJ1-2; D unresolved. CDR3 length: 14 amino acids. Trimming left V 1 base short and J 4 bases short, with 10 bases between. Germline V gene lookup returns CDR1 MDHEN and CDR2 SYDVKM. The CDR3 sequence: CASSLSGLGYGYTF. The CDR3 DNA is TGTGCCAGCAGTTTATCTGGTCTAGGCTATGGCTACACCTTC.

The chain recombines TRBV21-1 with TRBJ2-7; no DNA check was done on the table's D call, TRBD1. TRBV21-1 is a recognized pseudogene. This CDR3 has 13 residues. The CDR3 nucleotides are TGTGCCAGCAGCAAACCCCCAACCTACGAGCAGTACTTC. This codes for CASSKPPTYEQYF.

The CDR3 spells CASSTPSNSEQYF. DNA of the CDR3: TGTGCCAGCAGTACTCCCTCTAATAGCGAGCAGTACTTC. V gene TRBV2 combines with J gene TRBJ2-7, with D unresolved. The V end lost 5 bases, the J end lost 6 bases, and 14 bases lay between the germline ends. CDR3 length: 13 residues. Germline assignment: CDR1 SNHLY and CDR2 FYNNEI. The full variable domain, rest sourced from reference TRBV2 and TRBJ2-7, is EPEVTQTPSHQVTQMGQEVILRCVPISNHLYFYWYRQILGQKVEFLVSFYNNEISEKSEIFDDQFSVERPDGSNFTLKIRSTKLEDSAMYFCASSTPSNSEQYFGPGTRLTVT.

Ten or more counts support this clonotype. The chain carries TRBV7-2 and TRBJ2-7; D uncertain. Trimming stripped 0 bases from V and 1 base from J, with 10 bases between. Germline CDR1 SGHTA, CDR2 FQGNSA. This CDR3 spans 15 amino acids. The CDR3 spells CASSLAGVGSYEQYF. The CDR3 DNA is TGTGCCAGCAGCTTAGCGGGCGTCGGATCCTACGAGCAGTACTTC.

This clonotype was counted a few times. CDR3 sequence (DNA): TGTGCTAGTGGTTTGGCGGGACTAGCGGGAGAGACCCAGTACTTC. It is translated as CASGLAGLAGETQYF. The gene calls are TRBV12-5 and TRBJ2-5; TRBD2 matches 12 bases. Trimming removed 1 base from V and 4 bases from J; junction bases left unmatched: 1. The CDR3 runs to 15 residues. Germline CDR1 LGHNT, CDR2 FRNRAP. Complete variable domain (other parts from reference TRBV12-5 and TRBJ2-5): DARVTQTPRHKVTEMGQEVTMRCQPILGHNTVFWYRQTMMQGLELLAYFRNRAPLDDSGMPKDRFSAEMPDATLATLKIQPSEPRDSAVYFCASGLAGLAGETQYFGPGTRLLVL.

This clonotype was seen a few times. The chain links TRBV29-1 to TRBJ1-1; 7 bases fit TRBD1. V was pared by 6 bases and J by 1 base, with 2 bases of the junction left unmatched. This CDR3 has 12 amino acids. Germline V CDR1 and CDR2: SQVTM, ANQGSEA. The CDR3 bases are TGCAGCGTAGACAGGGAGAACACTGAAGCTTTCTTT. This translates into CSVDRENTEAFF.